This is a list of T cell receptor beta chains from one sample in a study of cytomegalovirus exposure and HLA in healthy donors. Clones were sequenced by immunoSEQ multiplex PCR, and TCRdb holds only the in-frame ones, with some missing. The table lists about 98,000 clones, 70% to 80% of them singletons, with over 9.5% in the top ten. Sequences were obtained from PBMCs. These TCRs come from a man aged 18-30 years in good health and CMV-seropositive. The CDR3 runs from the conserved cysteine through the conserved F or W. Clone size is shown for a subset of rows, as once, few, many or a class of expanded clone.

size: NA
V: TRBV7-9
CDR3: CASSRGQGPNEKLFF

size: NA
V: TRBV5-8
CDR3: CASSPPSSAPVPF

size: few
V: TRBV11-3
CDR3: CASSSGQGKTYEQYF

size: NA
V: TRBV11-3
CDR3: CASSLEGGGGAYEQYF

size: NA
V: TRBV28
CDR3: CASSLAGGSYEQYF

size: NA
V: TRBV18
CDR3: CASSKREAYEQYF

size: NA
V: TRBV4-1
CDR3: CASSQVSGIGYGYTF

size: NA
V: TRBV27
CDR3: CASSLSGVSKNTEAFF

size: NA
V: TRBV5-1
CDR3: CASSHGLADTGELFF

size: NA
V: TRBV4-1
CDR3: CASSQEVGKDQPQHF

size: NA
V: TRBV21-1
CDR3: CASIDNGTGDLQETQYF

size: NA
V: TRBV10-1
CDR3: CASIRVQGEGGNTIYF

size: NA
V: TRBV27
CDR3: CASSLQGINTEAFF